This T cell receptor beta chain stems from a study of shared clonotypes between healthy human individuals. Germline lookup yields CDR1 SGHVS and CDR2 FQNEAQ. Trimming shortened V by 3 bases and J by 10 bases, and 15 bases separated the two germline ends. The CDR3 totals 14 residues. Method: immunoSEQ multiplex PCR; TCRdb's copy keeps in-frame clones and lacks some. The table lists about 2 million clones, 85% to 95% of them singletons. Of note for this clone: Antigen: not known.

Whole-study results and caveats: Naive CD4 clonotypes overlapped across a handful of donors at around 4.7%. It was only blood that was sampled, and tissue repertoires likely differ.

Nashville, Tennessee was home to all donors, each a Caucasian adult. Into CD45RA+ naive and CD45RA-negative memory subsets, the CD4+ cells were split. V usage is TRBV7-8 and J usage is TRBJ1-4; D possibly corresponds to TRBD1 (5 bases). Sequencing used naive CD4+ T cells sorted from blood. Subset described: CD45RA+ positively selected. This clonotype was obtained from a man aged 18 to 30 in good health. This chain's CDR3 is CASSFGGDKGKLFF. CDR3 coding DNA: TGTGCCAGCAGCTTCGGGGGTGACAAAGGAAAACTGTTTTTT. Variable domain in full (rest from reference TRBV7-8 and TRBJ1-4): GAGVSQSPRYKVAKRGQDVALRCDPISGHVSLFWYQQALGQGPEFLTYFQNEAQLDKSGLPSDRFFAERPEGSVSTLKIQRTQQEDSAVYLCASSFGGDKGKLFFGSGTQLSVL.